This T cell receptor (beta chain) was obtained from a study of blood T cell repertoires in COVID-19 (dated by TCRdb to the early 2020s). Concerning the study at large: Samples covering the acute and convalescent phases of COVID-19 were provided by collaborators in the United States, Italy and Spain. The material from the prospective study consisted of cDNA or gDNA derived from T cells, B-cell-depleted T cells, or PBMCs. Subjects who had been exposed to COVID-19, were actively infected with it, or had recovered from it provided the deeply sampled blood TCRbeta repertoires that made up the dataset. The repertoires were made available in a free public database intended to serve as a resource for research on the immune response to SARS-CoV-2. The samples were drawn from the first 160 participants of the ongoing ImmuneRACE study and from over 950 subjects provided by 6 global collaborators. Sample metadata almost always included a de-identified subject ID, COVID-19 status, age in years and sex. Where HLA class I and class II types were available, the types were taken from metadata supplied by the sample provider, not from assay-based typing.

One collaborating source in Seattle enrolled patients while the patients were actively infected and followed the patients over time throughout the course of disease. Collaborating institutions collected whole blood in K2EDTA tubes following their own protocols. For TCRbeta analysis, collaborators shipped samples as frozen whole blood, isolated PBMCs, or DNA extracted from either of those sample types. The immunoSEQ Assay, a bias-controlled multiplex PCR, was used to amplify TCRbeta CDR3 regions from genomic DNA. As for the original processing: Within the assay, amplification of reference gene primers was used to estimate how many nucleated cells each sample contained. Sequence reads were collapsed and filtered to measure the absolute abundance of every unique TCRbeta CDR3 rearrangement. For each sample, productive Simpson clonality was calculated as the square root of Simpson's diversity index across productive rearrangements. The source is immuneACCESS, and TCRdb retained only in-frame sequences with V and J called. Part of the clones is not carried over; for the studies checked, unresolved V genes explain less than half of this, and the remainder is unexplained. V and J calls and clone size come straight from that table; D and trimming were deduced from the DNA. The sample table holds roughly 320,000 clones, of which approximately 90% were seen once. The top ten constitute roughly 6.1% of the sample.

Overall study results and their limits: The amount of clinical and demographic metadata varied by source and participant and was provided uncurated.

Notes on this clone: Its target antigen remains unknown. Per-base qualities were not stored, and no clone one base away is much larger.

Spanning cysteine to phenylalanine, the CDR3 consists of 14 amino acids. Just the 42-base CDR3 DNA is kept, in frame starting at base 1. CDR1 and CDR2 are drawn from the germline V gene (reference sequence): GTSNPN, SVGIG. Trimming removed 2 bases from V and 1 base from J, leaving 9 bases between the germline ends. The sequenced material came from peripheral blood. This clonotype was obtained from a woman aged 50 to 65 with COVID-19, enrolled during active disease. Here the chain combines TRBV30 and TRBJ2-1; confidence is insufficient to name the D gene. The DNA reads TGTGCCTGGAGTCTAGGCGAGTCCTACAATGAGCAGTTCTTC. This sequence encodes CAWSLGESYNEQFF.